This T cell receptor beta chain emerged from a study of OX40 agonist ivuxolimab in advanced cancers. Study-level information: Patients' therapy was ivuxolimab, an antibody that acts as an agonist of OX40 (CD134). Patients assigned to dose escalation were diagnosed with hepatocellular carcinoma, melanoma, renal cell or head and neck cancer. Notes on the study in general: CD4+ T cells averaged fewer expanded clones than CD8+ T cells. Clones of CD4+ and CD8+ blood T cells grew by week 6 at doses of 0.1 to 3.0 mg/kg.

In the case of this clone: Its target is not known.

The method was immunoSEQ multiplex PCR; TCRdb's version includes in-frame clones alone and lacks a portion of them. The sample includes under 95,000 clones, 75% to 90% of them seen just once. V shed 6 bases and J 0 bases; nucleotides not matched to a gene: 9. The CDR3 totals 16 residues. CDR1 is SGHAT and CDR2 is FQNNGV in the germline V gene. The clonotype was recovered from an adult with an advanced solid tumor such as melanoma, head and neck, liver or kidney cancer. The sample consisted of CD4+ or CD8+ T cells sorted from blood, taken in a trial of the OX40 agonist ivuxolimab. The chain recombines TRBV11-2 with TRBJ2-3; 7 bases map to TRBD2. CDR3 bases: TGTGCCAGCAGGGGGTGGAAGCGGGGTAGCACAGATACGCAGTATTTT. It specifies CASRGWKRGSTDTQYF.